This is a list of T cell receptor beta chains from one sample in a study of blood T cell repertoires in COVID-19. Using immunoSEQ multiplex PCR, the repertoire was profiled, and TCRdb retains in-frame clones only, with some absent. The table shows 190,000 or so clones, with 80% to 90% occurring only once. Sequencing was carried out using PBMCs or T cells enriched from blood (not recorded which). All receptors derive from a woman aged 18-30 years who had recovered from COVID-19. CDR3s include the opening cysteine and the closing phenylalanine or tryptophan. The order of the fields is V gene, J gene, D gene, clone size, CDR3 protein, CDR3 DNA. D genes are given only for firm matches. Clone size is not always given. Where it is, it says once, few, many or a class for expanded clones.

TRBV6-8	TRBJ2-7	TRBD1	once	CASSFGSGQGIYEQYF	TGTGCCAGCAGTTTTGGTTCTGGACAGGGAATCTACGAGCAGTACTTC
TRBV19	TRBJ2-5	-	once	CASSPLARGGETQYF	TGTGCCAGTAGCCCTCTCGCGAGGGGGGGGGAGACCCAGTACTTC
TRBV4-2	TRBJ1-5	TRBD1	-	CASSQSTGSQPQHF	TGTGCCAGCAGCCAATCGACAGGGAGTCAGCCCCAGCATTTT
TRBV5-8	TRBJ2-7	TRBD1	-	CASSLIGQGGYEQYF	TGTGCCAGCAGCTTGATCGGACAGGGAGGCTACGAGCAGTACTTC
TRBV5-5	TRBJ2-2	-	-	CASSLSPRGTGELFF	TGTGCCAGCAGCCTAAGCCCAAGAGGTACCGGGGAGCTGTTTTTT
TRBV12-3/TRBV12-4	TRBJ1-1	-	-	CASSLSRVTEAFF	TGTGCCAGCAGTTTGTCCAGGGTTACTGAAGCTTTCTTT
TRBV5-8	TRBJ2-3	-	-	CASSLAGPGSTQYF	TGTGCCAGCAGCTTGGCCGGCCCGGGGTCTACGCAGTATTTT
TRBV7-9	TRBJ2-7	TRBD1	many	CASSRDRGQYF	TGTGCCAGCAGCAGAGACAGGGGGCAGTACTTC
TRBV19	TRBJ1-4	TRBD1	-	CASSVSGTGYEKLFF	TGTGCCAGTAGTGTCTCGGGGACAGGGTACGAAAAACTGTTTTTT
TRBV18	TRBJ2-5	TRBD1	-	CASSTEIGTGKKETQYF	TGTGCCAGCTCAACGGAAATTGGGACAGGGAAGAAGGAGACCCAGTACTTC
TRBV24-1	TRBJ2-3	TRBD2	-	CATSDTASGGVRDTQYF	TGTGCCACCAGTGATACGGCTAGCGGGGGAGTGCGGGATACGCAGTATTTT